The sequence of this TCR beta chain was determined in a study of T cells in Graves' hyperthyroidism and ophthalmopathy. RNA transcripts were the template for amplifying TCR beta CDR3 regions. A first-round RT-PCR of the TCR CDR3 used the HTBI primer set. TCRdb re-derived calls from the multiplex PCR reads in MiXCR, one entry per CDR3 protein. The table has about 640,000 distinct CDR3 sequences, around 21% seen once. V lost 2 bases, J lost 5 bases, and 9 bases lay in between. There are 14 residues in the CDR3. Germline values: CDR1 SGHTA, CDR2 FQGNSA. Sequenced material: blood. This sequence joins TRBV7-2 and TRBJ2-2; no definite D call. The sequence derives from a young man with Graves' ophthalmopathy. DNA for the CDR3: TGTGCCAGCAGCTTATCGACTGTAACCGGGGAGCTGTTTTTT. It encodes CASSLSTVTGELFF.